This TCR beta chain appears in the sequencing data of a study of T cells after yellow fever vaccination. A single record per CDR3 protein comes from TCRdb applying MiXCR to the 5' RACE reads. This table has 500,000 to 700,000 distinct CDR3 sequences, over 15% appearing once. The specimen comprised PBMCs, sampled 15 days after the yellow fever booster vaccination. The clonotype comes from a man aged 25 to 40 who received the YFV17D yellow fever vaccine.

The CDR3 protein is CSAQEEVKGYTF. The CDR3 nucleotides read TGCAGTGCTCAGGAGGAAGTGAAAGGCTACACCTTC. J is TRBJ1-2 and V is TRBV20-1, with no clear D. Trimming pared 5 bases from V and 8 bases from J, leaving 15 bases between. This CDR3 has 12 amino acids. Germline V gene lookup returns CDR1 DFQATT and CDR2 SNEGSKA (reference sequence).